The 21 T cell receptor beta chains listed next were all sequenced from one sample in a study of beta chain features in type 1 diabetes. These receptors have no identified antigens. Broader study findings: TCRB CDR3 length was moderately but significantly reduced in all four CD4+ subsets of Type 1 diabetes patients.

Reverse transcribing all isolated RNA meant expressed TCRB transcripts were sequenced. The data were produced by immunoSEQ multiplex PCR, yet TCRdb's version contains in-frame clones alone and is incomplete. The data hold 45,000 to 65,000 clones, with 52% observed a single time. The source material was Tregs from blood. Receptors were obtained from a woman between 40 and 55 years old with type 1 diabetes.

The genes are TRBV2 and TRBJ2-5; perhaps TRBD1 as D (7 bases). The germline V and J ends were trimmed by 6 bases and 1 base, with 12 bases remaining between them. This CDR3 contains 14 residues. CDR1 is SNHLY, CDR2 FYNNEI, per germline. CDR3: CASRAGQFQETQYF. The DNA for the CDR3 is TGTGCCAGCAGGGCGGGACAGTTCCAAGAGACCCAGTACTTC.

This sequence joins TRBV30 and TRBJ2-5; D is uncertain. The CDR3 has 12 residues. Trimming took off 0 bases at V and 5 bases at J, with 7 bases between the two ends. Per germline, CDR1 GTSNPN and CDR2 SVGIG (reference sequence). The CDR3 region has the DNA TGTGCCTGGAGTGTAATCCGGGAGACCCAGTACTTC. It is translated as CAWSVIRETQYF.

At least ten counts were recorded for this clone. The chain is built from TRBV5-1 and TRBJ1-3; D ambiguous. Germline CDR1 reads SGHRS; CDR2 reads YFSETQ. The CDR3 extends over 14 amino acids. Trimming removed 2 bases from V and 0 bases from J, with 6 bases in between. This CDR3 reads CASSFGVSGNTIYF. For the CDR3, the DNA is TGCGCCAGCAGCTTCGGGGTCTCTGGAAACACCATATATTTT.

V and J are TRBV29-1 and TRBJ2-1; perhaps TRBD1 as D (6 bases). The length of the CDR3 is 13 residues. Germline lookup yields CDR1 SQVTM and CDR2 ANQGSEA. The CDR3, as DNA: TGCAGTCATGGACAGAACTCCTACAATGAGCAGTTCTTC. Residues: CSHGQNSYNEQFF.

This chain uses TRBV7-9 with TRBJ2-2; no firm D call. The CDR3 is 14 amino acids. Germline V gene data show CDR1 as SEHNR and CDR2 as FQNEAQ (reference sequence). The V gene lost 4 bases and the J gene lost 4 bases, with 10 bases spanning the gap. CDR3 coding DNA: TGTGCCAGCAGCTCCCCAGGATTCACCGGGGAGCTGTTTTTT. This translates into CASSSPGFTGELFF. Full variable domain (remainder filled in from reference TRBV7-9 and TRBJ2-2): DTGVSQNPRHKITKRGQNVTFRCDPISEHNRLYWYRQTLGQGPEFLTYFQNEAQLEKSRLLSDRFSAERPKGSFSTLEIQRTEQGDSAMYLCASSSPGFTGELFFGEGSRLTVL.

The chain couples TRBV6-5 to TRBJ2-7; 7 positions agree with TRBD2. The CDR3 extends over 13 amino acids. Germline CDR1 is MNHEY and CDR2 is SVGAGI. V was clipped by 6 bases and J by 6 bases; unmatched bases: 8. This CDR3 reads CASRRLAVIEQYF. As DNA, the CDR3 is TGTGCCAGCAGGCGGCTAGCGGTAATCGAGCAGTACTTC.

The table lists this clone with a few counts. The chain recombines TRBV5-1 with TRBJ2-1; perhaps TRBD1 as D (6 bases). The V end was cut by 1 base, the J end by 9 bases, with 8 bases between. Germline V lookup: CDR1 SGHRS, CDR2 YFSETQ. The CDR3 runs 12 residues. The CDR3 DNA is TGCGCCAGCAGCTTGTTAGGGGGTGAGCAGTTCTTC. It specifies CASSLLGGEQFF.

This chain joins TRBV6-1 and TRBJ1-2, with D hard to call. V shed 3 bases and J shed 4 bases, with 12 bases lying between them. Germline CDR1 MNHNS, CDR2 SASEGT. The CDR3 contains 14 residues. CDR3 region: CASSDFGVGYGYTF. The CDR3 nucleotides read TGTGCCAGCAGTGACTTCGGAGTGGGCTATGGCTACACCTTC.

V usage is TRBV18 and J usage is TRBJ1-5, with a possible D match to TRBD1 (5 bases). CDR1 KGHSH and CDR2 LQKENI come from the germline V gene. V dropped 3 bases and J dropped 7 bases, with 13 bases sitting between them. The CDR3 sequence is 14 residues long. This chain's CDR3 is CASSPATEHQPQHF. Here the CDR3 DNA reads TGTGCCAGCTCACCGGCGACAGAACACCAGCCCCAGCATTTT.

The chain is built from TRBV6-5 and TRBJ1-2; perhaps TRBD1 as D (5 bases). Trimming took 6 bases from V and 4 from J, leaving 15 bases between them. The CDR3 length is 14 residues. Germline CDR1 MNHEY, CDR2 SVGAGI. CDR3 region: CASRSWDSFYGYTF. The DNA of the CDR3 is TGTGCCAGCAGGTCCTGGGACTCGTTCTATGGCTACACCTTC.

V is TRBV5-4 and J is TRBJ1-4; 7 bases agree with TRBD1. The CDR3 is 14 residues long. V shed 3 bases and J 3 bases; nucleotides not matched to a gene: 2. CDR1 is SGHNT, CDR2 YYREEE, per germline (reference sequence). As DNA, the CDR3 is TGTGCCAGCAGCTGGGACAGAGCTAATGAAAAACTGTTTTTT. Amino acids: CASSWDRANEKLFF. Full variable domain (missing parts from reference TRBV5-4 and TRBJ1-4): ETGVTQSPTHLIKTRGQQVTLRCSSQSGHNTVSWYQQALGQGPQFIFQYYREEENGRGNFPPRFSGLQFPNYSSELNVNALELDDSALYLCASSWDRANEKLFFGSGTQLSVL.

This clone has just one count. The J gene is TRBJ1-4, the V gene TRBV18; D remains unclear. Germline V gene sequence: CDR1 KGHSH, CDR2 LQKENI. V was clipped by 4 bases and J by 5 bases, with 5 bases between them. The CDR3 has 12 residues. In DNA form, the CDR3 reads TGTGCCAGCTCACGCTACAATGAAAAACTGTTTTTT. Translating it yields CASSRYNEKLFF.

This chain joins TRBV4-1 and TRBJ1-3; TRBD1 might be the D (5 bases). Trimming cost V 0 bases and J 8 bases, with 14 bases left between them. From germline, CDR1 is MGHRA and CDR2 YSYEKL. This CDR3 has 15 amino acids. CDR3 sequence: CASSQDRRQGDTIYF. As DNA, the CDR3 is TGCGCCAGCAGCCAAGATAGGCGGCAGGGTGACACCATATATTTT.

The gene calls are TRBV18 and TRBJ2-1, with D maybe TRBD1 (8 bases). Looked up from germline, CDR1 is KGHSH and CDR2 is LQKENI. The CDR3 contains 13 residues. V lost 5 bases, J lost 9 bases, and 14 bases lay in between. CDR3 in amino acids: CASSSQGEGEQFF. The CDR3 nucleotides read TGTGCCAGCTCATCACAGGGGGAGGGTGAGCAGTTCTTC.

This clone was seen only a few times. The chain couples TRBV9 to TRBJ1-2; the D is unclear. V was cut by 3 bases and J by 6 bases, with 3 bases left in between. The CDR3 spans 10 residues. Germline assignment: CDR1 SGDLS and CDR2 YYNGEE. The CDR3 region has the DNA TGTGCCAGCAGCGGTAATGGCTACACCTTC. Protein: CASSGNGYTF.

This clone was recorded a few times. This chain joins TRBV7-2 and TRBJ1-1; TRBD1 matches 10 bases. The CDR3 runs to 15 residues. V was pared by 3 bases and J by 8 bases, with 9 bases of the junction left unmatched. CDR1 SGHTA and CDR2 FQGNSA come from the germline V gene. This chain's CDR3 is CASSFTTGTGAEAFF. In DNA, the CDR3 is TGTGCCAGCAGCTTTACCACCGGGACAGGGGCCGAAGCTTTCTTT.

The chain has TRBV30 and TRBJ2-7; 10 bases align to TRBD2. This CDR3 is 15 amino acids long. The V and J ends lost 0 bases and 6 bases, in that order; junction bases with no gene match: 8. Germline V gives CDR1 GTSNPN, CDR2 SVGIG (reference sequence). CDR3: CAWSVGLAGVGEQYF. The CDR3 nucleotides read TGTGCCTGGAGTGTCGGGCTAGCGGGAGTGGGCGAGCAGTACTTC.

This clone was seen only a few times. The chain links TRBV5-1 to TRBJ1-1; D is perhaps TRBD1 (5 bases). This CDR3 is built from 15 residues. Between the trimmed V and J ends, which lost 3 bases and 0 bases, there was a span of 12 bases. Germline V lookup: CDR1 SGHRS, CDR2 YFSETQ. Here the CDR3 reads CASSWERGMNTEAFF. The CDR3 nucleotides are TGCGCCAGCAGCTGGGAAAGGGGTATGAACACTGAAGCTTTCTTT. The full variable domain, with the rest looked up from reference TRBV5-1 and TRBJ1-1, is KAGVTQTPRYLIKTRGQQVTLSCSPISGHRSVSWYQQTPGQGLQFLFEYFSETQRNKGNFPGRFSGRQFSNSRSEMNVSTLELGDSALYLCASSWERGMNTEAFFGQGTRLTVV.

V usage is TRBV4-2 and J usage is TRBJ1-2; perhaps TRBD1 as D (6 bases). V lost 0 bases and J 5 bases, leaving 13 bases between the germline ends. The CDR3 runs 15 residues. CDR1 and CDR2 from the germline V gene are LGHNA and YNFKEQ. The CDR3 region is CASSQELDRRYGYTF. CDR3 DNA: TGTGCCAGCAGCCAAGAGTTAGACAGGAGATATGGCTACACCTTC.

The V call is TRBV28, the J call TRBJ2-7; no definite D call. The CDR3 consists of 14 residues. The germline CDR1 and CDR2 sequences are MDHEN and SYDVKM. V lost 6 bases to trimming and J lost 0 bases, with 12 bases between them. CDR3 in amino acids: CASSRLPSSYEQYF. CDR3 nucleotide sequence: TGTGCCAGCAGCCGCCTCCCGAGCTCCTACGAGCAGTACTTC.

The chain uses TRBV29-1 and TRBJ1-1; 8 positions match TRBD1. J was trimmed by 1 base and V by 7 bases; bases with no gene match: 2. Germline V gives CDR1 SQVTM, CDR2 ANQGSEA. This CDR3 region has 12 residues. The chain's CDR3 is CSAGQGNTEAFF. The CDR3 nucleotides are TGCAGCGCCGGACAGGGGAACACTGAAGCTTTCTTT.